The 15 T cell receptor beta chains presented below share a single source sample, sequenced in a study of T cells after yellow fever vaccination. TCRdb called the 5' RACE reads again in MiXCR, with one record for every CDR3 protein. The table lists some 320,000 distinct CDR3 sequences, 7.5% to 9.5% of them singletons, with over 3% in the top ten. This specimen was CD4+ T cells sorted from PBMCs, taken 5 days after the yellow fever booster vaccination. Receptor source: a man aged 18 to 30 who received the YFV17D yellow fever vaccine.

In this sample, this clonotype turned up many times. This chain joins TRBV4-1 and TRBJ1-4; TRBD1 agrees at 8 bases. From germline, CDR1 is MGHRA and CDR2 YSYEKL. The CDR3 has 16 residues. Germline trimming cut 1 base from V and 11 bases from J; bases unmatched to any gene: 12. CDR3 in amino acids: CASSQVRDRIIGKLFF. The CDR3 DNA is TGCGCCAGCAGCCAAGTCCGGGACAGGATTATTGGGAAACTGTTTTTT.

This chain connects TRBV6-6 to TRBJ1-6; no firm D call. This CDR3 comprises 13 residues. Germline values: CDR1 MNHNY, CDR2 SVGAGI (reference sequence). Trimming pared 11 bases from V and 5 bases from J, leaving 13 bases between. The CDR3 DNA is TGTGCCGCCGCGTCTGTGAATAATTCACCCCTCCACTTT. Protein: CAAASVNNSPLHF.

This clonotype appeared many times. The chain has TRBV12-3 or TRBV12-4 and TRBJ2-1; 10 bases are shared with TRBD2. Unmatched junction bases numbered 8, after V lost 7 bases and J lost 5 bases. The CDR3 extends over 15 amino acids. CDR3 bases: TGTGCCAGCACCCTAGAACTAGCGGGGAACAATGAGCAGTTCTTC. Protein product: CASTLELAGNNEQFF.

This clonotype was seen more than once but under ten times. This rearrangement joins TRBV18 to TRBJ2-1; D might be TRBD2 (6 bases). CDR1 and CDR2 (germline): KGHSH, LQKENI. The CDR3 runs to 15 residues. Trimming took off 8 bases at V and 4 bases at J, with 18 bases between the two ends. The CDR3 reads CASHPPGSSYNEQFF. CDR3 in DNA: TGTGCCAGCCACCCCCCCGGGAGCTCTTACAATGAGCAGTTCTTC. Full variable domain (outside the CDR3, taken from reference TRBV18 and TRBJ2-1): NAGVMQNPRHLVRRRGQEARLRCSPMKGHSHVYWYRQLPEEGLKFMVYLQKENIIDESGMPKERFSAEFPKEGPSILRIQQVVRGDSAAYFCASHPPGSSYNEQFFGPGTRLTVL.

This clonotype was seen more than once but under ten times. This chain uses TRBV5-1 with TRBJ1-2, with TRBD1 as a possible D gene (6 bases). The germline V and J ends were trimmed by 4 bases and 3 bases, with 16 bases remaining between them. The length of the CDR3 is 15 residues. The germline V gene encodes CDR1 SGHRS and CDR2 YFSETQ. In DNA, the CDR3 is TGCGCCAGCAGCCCCGTCGGGGGCTTGGACTATGGCTACACCTTC. Translation: CASSPVGGLDYGYTF.

The chain joins TRBV20-1 to TRBJ1-1; 7 bases line up with TRBD1. This CDR3 is built from 15 residues. Germline V gene data show CDR1 as DFQATT and CDR2 as SNEGSKA (reference sequence). Germline trimming cut 0 bases from V and 1 base from J; bases unmatched to any gene: 5. The DNA of the CDR3 is TGCAGTGCTAGAGATCCAGGGGGGGGGAACACTGAAGCTTTCTTT. Translated: CSARDPGGGNTEAFF.

This sequence joins TRBV11-1 and TRBJ2-1; tentatively, D is TRBD2 (6 bases). The CDR3 totals 17 residues. The germline V gene has CDR1 SGHAT and CDR2 FQDESV (reference sequence). V was shortened by 3 bases and J by 0 bases, with 15 bases between the two germline ends. The CDR3 DNA is TGTGCCAGCAGCTTCGGAGGGATCGTGAGCTCCTACAATGAGCAGTTCTTC. As protein: CASSFGGIVSSYNEQFF.

CDR3 bases: TGCAGTGCCTCAGGACTGACCGGGGAGCTGTTTTTT. Translated, it gives CSASGLTGELFF. This rearrangement joins TRBV20-1 to TRBJ2-2; maybe TRBD2 (5 bases). Germline V gene lookup returns CDR1 DFQATT and CDR2 SNEGSKA (reference sequence). The CDR3 extends over 12 amino acids. V dropped 6 bases and J dropped 5 bases, with 10 bases sitting between them.

The V call is TRBV5-1, the J call TRBJ2-1; 11 bases map to TRBD1. CDR3 size: 13 residues. J was trimmed by 13 bases and V by 0 bases; bases with no gene match: 3. Germline V gives CDR1 SGHRS, CDR2 YFSETQ. The CDR3 DNA reads TGCGCCAGCAGCTTGGACGGACAGGGGGCCCAGTTCTTC. It codes for CASSLDGQGAQFF.

This clonotype was counted only a few times. This chain uses TRBV7-2 with TRBJ1-1; no clear D gene. The germline V gene has CDR1 SGHTA and CDR2 FQGNSA. The V gene lost 1 base and the J gene lost 4 bases, with 13 bases spanning the gap. This CDR3 is 15 amino acids long. CDR3 DNA: TGTGCCAGCAGCTTAGTTTCGGTCGGCGCCACTGAAGCTTTCTTT. This codes for CASSLVSVGATEAFF. The variable domain in full, completed from reference TRBV7-2 and TRBJ1-1, reads GAGVSQSPSNKVTEKGKDVELRCDPISGHTALYWYRQSLGQGLEFLIYFQGNSAPDKSGLPSDRFSAERTGGSVSTLTIQRTQQEDSAVYLCASSLVSVGATEAFFGQGTRLTVV.

This chain links TRBV6-6 with TRBJ2-7; D is possibly TRBD2 (5 bases). Trimming left V 6 bases short and J 6 bases short, with 12 bases between. Germline CDR1 MNHNY, CDR2 SVGAGI (reference sequence). The CDR3 length is 12 residues. In DNA form, the CDR3 reads TGTGCCAGCAGCCAACCGGCGGGCGAGCAGTACGTC. It specifies CASSQPAGEQYV.

This chain links TRBV12-3 or TRBV12-4 with TRBJ1-2, with 7 nucleotides matching TRBD1. Trimming at V came to 8 bases and at J to 2 bases, leaving 8 bases not matched to a gene. CDR3 length: 14 residues. Written as DNA, the CDR3 is TGTGCCAGCTCCTTCTCGGGACAGAACTATGGCTACACCTTC. Translating it yields CASSFSGQNYGYTF.

This clonotype has at least ten counts. The chain links TRBV4-1 to TRBJ2-5; 9 bases map to TRBD1. V was clipped by 1 base and J by 4 bases; unmatched bases: 7. There are 16 residues in the CDR3. CDR1 and CDR2 (germline): MGHRA, YSYEKL. The CDR3, as DNA: TGCGCCAGCAGCCAAGGCGGGACAGGGATTGCAGAGACCCAGTACTTC. Its translation: CASSQGGTGIAETQYF.

This chain uses TRBV11-3 with TRBJ2-1; 11 bases fit TRBD2. This CDR3 has 16 amino acids. V lost 5 bases, J lost 6 bases, and 9 bases stayed unmatched. Germline V gene data show CDR1 as SGHNT and CDR2 as YENEEA. The CDR3 region has the DNA TGTGCCAGCAGCCCCCGCACTAGCGGGGGAGTCAATGAGCAGTTCTTC. Translated, it gives CASSPRTSGGVNEQFF.

This clonotype was picked up a small number of times. The gene calls are TRBV29-1 and TRBJ1-1; possibly TRBD1 for D (6 bases). The CDR3 sequence is 14 residues long. With 7 bases removed from V and 3 bases from J, the gap between germline ends came to 18 bases. Germline CDR1 reads SQVTM; CDR2 reads ANQGSEA. CDR3 coding DNA: TGCAGCGCTGCGTGGGGGCAGGCCTACACTGAAGCTTTCTTT. It encodes CSAAWGQAYTEAFF.